What follows describes a single TCR beta chain. What it binds is not known. The germline gives CDR1 LNHDA, CDR2 SQIVND (reference sequence). Trimming shortened V by 8 bases and J by 0 bases, and 17 bases separated the two germline ends. The CDR3 sequence is 16 residues long. This record belongs to a study of cytotoxic CD8 clonotypes in ibrutinib-treated CLL. Study-wide points: Clonality showed a rise at ibrutinib response that reversed toward baseline at progression.

The protocol was immunoSEQ multiplex PCR, while the TCRdb copy is restricted to in-frame clones and leaves out a portion. Here the sample spans about 160,000 clones, around nine tenths being singletons. The clonotype comes from a human donor with chronic lymphocytic leukemia. The chain carries TRBV19 and TRBJ1-5; D uncertain. This specimen consisted of PBMCs, obtained at disease progression, from a patient treated with ibrutinib. In DNA form, the CDR3 reads TGTGCCAGTGCCCGGGCCGGGTCCAATAGCAATCAGCCCCAGCATTTT. This sequence encodes CASARAGSNSNQPQHF.